This TCR beta chain was sequenced during a study of cytomegalovirus exposure and HLA in healthy donors. Turning to the study itself: Unique TCRs numbering roughly 85 million, obtained from HLA-typed donors, made up an early data release. Study-wide results and limits: Accurate predictions that matched the HLA-A and HLA-B alleles of most subjects were reportedly made from TCR beta sequences.

The CDR3 runs 13 residues. V lost 5 bases, J lost 6 bases, and 2 bases stayed unmatched. Germline values: CDR1 SNHLY, CDR2 FYNNEI. In regard to this clone: Its antigen is as yet unknown.

PCR involved 60 Vbeta and 13 Jbeta primers. Sequencing was performed with immunoSEQ multiplex PCR; in TCRdb, only in-frame clones are kept and a portion is missing. The table records roughly 140,000 clones, approximately 85% of them present only once. The chain employs TRBV2 and TRBJ2-2, with 8 bases that match TRBD1. The receptor's source is a woman in her late teens or twenties in good health and CMV-seronegative. What was sequenced was PBMCs. The CDR3: CASSLQGAGELFF. The CDR3 DNA is TGTGCCAGCAGTCTACAGGGGGCCGGGGAGCTGTTTTTT. The entire variable domain, with the rest obtained from reference TRBV2 and TRBJ2-2, is as follows: EPEVTQTPSHQVTQMGQEVILRCVPISNHLYFYWYRQILGQKVEFLVSFYNNEISEKSEIFDDQFSVERPDGSNFTLKIRSTKLEDSAMYFCASSLQGAGELFFGEGSRLTVL.